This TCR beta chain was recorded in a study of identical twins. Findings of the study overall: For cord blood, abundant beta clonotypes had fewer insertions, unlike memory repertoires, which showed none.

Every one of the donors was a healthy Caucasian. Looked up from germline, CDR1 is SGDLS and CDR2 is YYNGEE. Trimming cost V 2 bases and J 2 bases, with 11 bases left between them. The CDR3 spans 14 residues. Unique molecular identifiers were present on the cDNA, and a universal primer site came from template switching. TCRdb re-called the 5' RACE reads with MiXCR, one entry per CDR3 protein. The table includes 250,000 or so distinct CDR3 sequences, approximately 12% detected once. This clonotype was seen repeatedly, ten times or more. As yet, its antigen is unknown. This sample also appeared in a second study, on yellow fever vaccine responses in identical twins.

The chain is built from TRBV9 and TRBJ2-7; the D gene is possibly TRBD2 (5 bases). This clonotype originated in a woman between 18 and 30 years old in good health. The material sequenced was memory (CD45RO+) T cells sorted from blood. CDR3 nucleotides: TGTGCCAGCAGCGTCGCGGGCTCAACCTACGAGCAGTACTTC. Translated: CASSVAGSTYEQYF.